This passage covers 8 T cell receptor beta chains from one sample sequenced in a study of control samples from healthy donors and cancer patients. Using immunoSEQ multiplex PCR, the repertoire was profiled, and TCRdb retains in-frame clones only, with some absent. The table shows about 130,000 clones, with around 96% occurring only once. Sequenced input: blood. The receptors were gathered from a man between 25 and 39 years old in good health.

V gene TRBV6-5 combines with J gene TRBJ1-1; a weak D match, TRBD1 (5 bases). There are 13 residues in the CDR3. The V end lost 6 bases, the J end lost 6 bases, and 14 bases lay between the germline ends. Looked up from germline, CDR1 is MNHEY and CDR2 is SVGAGI. The CDR3 DNA is TGTGCCAGCAGGCCCCCCTGGGACGCTGAAGCTTTCTTT. Protein product: CASRPPWDAEAFF.

The chain employs TRBV6-5 and TRBJ1-1; D gene uncertain. The CDR3 totals 14 residues. Between the trimmed V and J ends, which lost 3 bases and 1 base, there was a span of 9 bases. From germline, CDR1 is MNHEY and CDR2 SVGAGI. CDR3 sequence reads: CASSYVPGNTEAFF. CDR3 DNA sequence: TGTGCCAGCAGTTATGTACCCGGGAACACTGAAGCTTTCTTT.

The chain couples TRBV11-2 to TRBJ2-3; D unclear. The CDR3 has 12 amino acids. V lost 1 base and J lost 4, with 3 bases in between. Germline V lookup: CDR1 SGHAT, CDR2 FQNNGV. The CDR3 reads CASSLVADTQYF. The CDR3 coding sequence is TGTGCCAGCAGCTTAGTGGCAGATACGCAGTATTTT.

J is TRBJ1-4 and V is TRBV5-1, with D unclear. V was cut by 0 bases and J by 2 bases, with 5 bases left in between. The CDR3 has 14 residues. Germline assignment: CDR1 SGHRS and CDR2 YFSETQ. The CDR3, as DNA: TGCGCCAGCAGCTTGGAGGCGACTAATGAAAAACTGTTTTTT. Residues: CASSLEATNEKLFF.

This clone occurred once. V gene TRBV7-6 combines with J gene TRBJ2-5, with D unclear. Germline V gene lookup returns CDR1 SGHVS and CDR2 FNYEAQ. Trimming pared 2 bases from V and 3 bases from J, leaving 13 bases between. This CDR3 comprises 15 residues. This CDR3 reads CASSLRALGEETQYF. In DNA form, the CDR3 reads TGTGCCAGCAGCTTACGGGCCCTTGGGGAAGAGACCCAGTACTTC. The whole variable domain, filled in from reference TRBV7-6 and TRBJ2-5, reads GAGVSQSPRYKVTKRGQDVALRCDPISGHVSLYWYRQALGQGPEFLTYFNYEAQQDKSGLPNDRFSAERPEGSISTLTIQRTEQRDSAMYRCASSLRALGEETQYFGPGTRLLVL.

The V gene is TRBV18, the J gene TRBJ1-2, with 9 bases aligning to TRBD1. Germline assignment: CDR1 KGHSH and CDR2 LQKENI. This CDR3 comprises 15 residues. Trimming cost V 6 bases and J 4 bases; bases outside gene matches: 9. The DNA for the CDR3 is TGTGCCAGCTCCCCGCCACGGGACAGGGCCTATGGCTACACCTTC. It codes for CASSPPRDRAYGYTF.

J is TRBJ1-5 and V is TRBV28; D perhaps matches TRBD1 (5 bases). The germline gives CDR1 MDHEN, CDR2 SYDVKM. The CDR3 loop spans 15 amino acids. V shed 2 bases and J shed 2 bases, with 10 bases lying between them. As DNA, the CDR3 is TGTGCCAGCAGTTTACCCGACAGTCGCAATCAGCCCCAGCATTTT. Protein: CASSLPDSRNQPQHF.

The chain is built from TRBV5-1 and TRBJ1-1; tentatively, D is TRBD1 (5 bases). This CDR3 is 15 amino acids long. The ends were cut back, 0 bases at V and 3 bases at J, with 12 bases in the middle. Germline CDR1 SGHRS, CDR2 YFSETQ. CDR3 sequence: CASSLAPGPYTEAFF. In nucleotides, the CDR3 is TGCGCCAGCAGCTTGGCTCCGGGGCCTTACACTGAAGCTTTCTTT.